A single sample is the source of the 19 T cell receptor beta chains below, sequenced in a study of T cell repertoires in cytomegalovirus infection. TCRdb used MiXCR to reprocess the reads, holding one entry per CDR3 protein. Of some 940,000 distinct CDR3 sequences in the sample, roughly 31% were seen once. These receptors lack a known antigen. The specimen comprised cultured CD8+ T cells from PBMCs, sampled from culture after CMV antigen stimulation. Receptors originate from a human donor in good health (CMV status not recorded). Some clones in this sample may be carry-over from other donors' samples.

The chain is built from TRBV6-2 or TRBV6-3 and TRBJ2-7, with D uncertain. In germline, CDR1 is MNHEY, CDR2 SVGEGT. The CDR3 is 13 amino acids. Trimming removed 11 bases at V and 0 bases at J, with 14 bases between. The chain's CDR3 is CASEGRHSYEQYV. The CDR3 coding sequence is TGTGCCTCGGAAGGTCGGCACTCCTACGAGCAGTACGTC.

This clonotype was seen repeatedly, ten times or more. The chain carries TRBV6-5 and TRBJ1-1, with a weak D call TRBD1 (6 bases). CDR3 length equals 14 residues. Germline V CDR1 and CDR2: MNHEY, SVGAGI. Trimming took 2 bases from V and 4 from J, leaving 11 bases between them. CDR3 residues: CASSYDRKVTEAFF. The CDR3 nucleotides read TGTGCCAGCAGTTACGACAGGAAGGTCACTGAAGCTTTCTTT.

The chain recombines TRBV18 with TRBJ1-5, with D possibly TRBD1 on 6 matching bases. Trimming pared 5 bases from V and 0 bases from J, leaving 11 bases between. From germline, CDR1 is KGHSH and CDR2 LQKENI. The length of the CDR3 is 15 residues. CDR3 bases: TGTGCCAGCTCAGATGGACAGTATAGCAATCAGCCCCAGCATTTT. Amino acids: CASSDGQYSNQPQHF.

This clonotype was counted at least ten times. J is TRBJ2-2 and V is TRBV7-6; maybe TRBD2 (7 bases). This CDR3 comprises 16 residues. V lost 1 base and J lost 3, with 12 bases in between. The germline CDR1 and CDR2 sequences are SGHVS and FNYEAQ. The CDR3 sequence: CASSLVGGLYTGELFF. The DNA for the CDR3 is TGTGCCAGCAGCTTAGTCGGGGGGCTGTACACCGGGGAGCTGTTTTTT.

This chain links TRBV7-8 with TRBJ2-1, with D possibly matching TRBD2 (6 bases). Between the trimmed V and J ends, which lost 7 bases and 5 bases, there was a span of 15 bases. There are 14 residues in the CDR3. Looked up from germline, CDR1 is SGHVS and CDR2 is FQNEAQ. CDR3 nucleotides: TGTGCCAGCAACCCTAGCGAGGGGAACAATGAGCAGTTCTTC. Protein sequence: CASNPSEGNNEQFF.

This clonotype came up a few times. The chain joins TRBV5-8 to TRBJ1-1; D is unclear. The V gene lost 5 bases and the J gene lost 6 bases, with 20 bases spanning the gap. Germline CDR1 and CDR2: SGHTS and YDEGEE. This CDR3 contains 15 residues. Here the CDR3 reads CASRMDRGLIAEAFF. In DNA form, the CDR3 reads TGTGCCAGCAGGATGGATCGGGGTTTGATAGCTGAAGCTTTCTTT. Drawing the rest from reference TRBV5-8 and TRBJ1-1, the complete variable domain is EAGVTQSPTHLIKTRGQQATLRCSPISGHTSVYWYQQALGLGLQFLLWYDEGEERNRGNFPPRFSGRQFPNYSSELNVNALELEDSALYLCASRMDRGLIAEAFFGQGTRLTVV.

This chain connects TRBV27 to TRBJ1-1, with D maybe TRBD1 (5 bases). Germline CDR1 and CDR2: MNHEY and SMNVEV (reference sequence). V was shortened by 4 bases and J by 6 bases, with 15 bases between the two germline ends. The CDR3 consists of 14 residues. Here the CDR3 DNA reads TGTGCCAGCAGTTCACGACAGAATAGGGCTGAAGCTTTCTTT. Translating gives CASSSRQNRAEAFF.

The chain is built from TRBV28 and TRBJ1-2; TRBD1 might be the D (5 bases). CDR3 length: 14 residues. In germline, CDR1 is MDHEN, CDR2 SYDVKM. Between the trimmed V and J ends, which lost 5 bases and 7 bases, there was a span of 17 bases. The CDR3 loop reads CASSHSPGGAGYTF. CDR3 DNA sequence: TGTGCCAGCAGTCACAGCCCCGGGGGTGCTGGCTACACCTTC.

This chain uses TRBV2 with TRBJ2-1; TRBD1 matches at 8 bases. CDR1 is SNHLY and CDR2 is FYNNEI in the germline V gene. Losses at the gene ends were 6 bases for V and 3 bases for J; bases not matched to a gene: 10. The CDR3 covers 16 residues. CDR3 region: CASRALRGQVYNEQFF. The CDR3 bases are TGTGCCAGCAGAGCCCTAAGGGGACAGGTCTACAATGAGCAGTTCTTC.

This clonotype was counted many times. V gene TRBV7-4 combines with J gene TRBJ2-4; D remains ambiguous. The length of the CDR3 is 11 residues. Trimming shortened V by 4 bases and J by 8 bases, and 6 bases separated the two germline ends. The germline V gene encodes CDR1 SGHVT and CDR2 SQSDAQ. CDR3 sequence (DNA): TGTGCCAGCAGCTCCCCCGACATTCAGTACTTC. Amino acids: CASSSPDIQYF.

This clonotype occurred many times. The CDR3 is CASSEGRDREDYGYTF. Written as DNA, the CDR3 is TGTGCCAGCAGTGAAGGACGGGACAGGGAGGACTATGGCTACACCTTC. The chain links TRBV6-1 to TRBJ1-2, with TRBD1 matching over 9 bases. V lost 1 base to trimming and J lost 3 bases; unmatched junction nucleotides: 6. The CDR3 spans 16 residues. Germline V gene lookup returns CDR1 MNHNS and CDR2 SASEGT.

As for this clonotype: The junction departs from the called germline gene at one end, perhaps through a read error. This rearrangement joins TRBV5-6 to TRBJ1-2; D is ambiguous. The CDR3 spans 11 residues. Germline assignment: CDR1 SGHDT and CDR2 YYEEEE. The CDR3 protein is CASSFRIGIVF. CDR3 DNA sequence: TGTGCCAGCAGCTTTAGGATAGGAATAGTCTTC.

This clonotype was seen only a few times. The J gene is TRBJ2-3, the V gene TRBV27; the D is unclear. This CDR3 region has 12 residues. CDR1 and CDR2 from the germline V gene are MNHEY and SMNVEV (reference sequence). V dropped 4 bases and J dropped 6 bases, with 8 bases sitting between them. The CDR3, as DNA: TGTGCCAGCAGTTCCGGTTTGGATACGCAGTATTTT. This sequence encodes CASSSGLDTQYF.

The chain uses TRBV7-9 and TRBJ1-2; D gene uncertain. V was pared by 5 bases and J by 5 bases, with 9 bases between. This CDR3 is 12 amino acids long. The germline V gene has CDR1 SEHNR and CDR2 FQNEAQ (reference sequence). Here the CDR3 DNA reads TGTGCCAGCAGCGACGGGTCTTATGGCTACACCTTC. This gives the protein CASSDGSYGYTF. Using reference TRBV7-9 and TRBJ1-2 for the parts outside the CDR3, the full variable domain is DTGVSQNPRHKITKRGQNVTFRCDPISEHNRLYWYRQTLGQGPEFLTYFQNEAQLEKSRLLSDRFSAERPKGSFSTLEIQRTEQGDSAMYLCASSDGSYGYTFGSGTRLTVV.

The gene calls are TRBV11-3 and TRBJ2-3; D gene ambiguous. The CDR3 is made up of 14 amino acids. V was pared by 4 bases and J by 4 bases, with 12 bases between. The V gene's germline CDR1 is SGHNT and CDR2 YENEEA. CDR3 sequence (DNA): TGTGCCAGCAGCTCCGGGTCTACTCCAGATACGCAGTATTTT. This gives the protein CASSSGSTPDTQYF.

The chain carries TRBV5-1 and TRBJ2-5, with D maybe TRBD1 (8 bases). Deletions cut 1 base from V and 2 bases from J, with 12 bases between. Germline values: CDR1 SGHRS, CDR2 YFSETQ. CDR3 length: 15 residues. The CDR3 region has the DNA TGCGCCAGCAGCTTGCACAGGGGGGGACAAGAGACCCAGTACTTC. Translating gives CASSLHRGGQETQYF.

This clonotype showed up many times. The chain joins TRBV7-9 to TRBJ2-7, with D tentatively TRBD2 (6 bases). Trimming pared 5 bases from V and 4 bases from J, leaving 12 bases between. The CDR3 contains 13 residues. Germline V lookup: CDR1 SEHNR, CDR2 FQNEAQ (reference sequence). The DNA of the CDR3 is TGTGCCAGCAGCAAGGAGGGCGGTTACGAGCAGTACGTC. This sequence encodes CASSKEGGYEQYV.

The V and J genes are TRBV2 and TRBJ2-4, with D possibly TRBD2 on 6 matching bases. The CDR3 spans 17 residues. The V gene lost 8 bases and the J gene lost 0 bases, with 20 bases spanning the gap. Germline V gene lookup returns CDR1 SNHLY and CDR2 FYNNEI. CDR3 loop: CASSGTERNLAKNIQYF. CDR3 coding DNA: TGTGCCAGCTCCGGGACTGAAAGAAACTTAGCCAAAAACATTCAGTACTTC. Based on the CDR3 plus reference TRBV2 and TRBJ2-4, the full variable domain is EPEVTQTPSHQVTQMGQEVILRCVPISNHLYFYWYRQILGQKVEFLVSFYNNEISEKSEIFDDQFSVERPDGSNFTLKIRSTKLEDSAMYFCASSGTERNLAKNIQYFGAGTRLSVL.

This clonotype was counted ten times or more. CDR3 nucleotide sequence: TGTGCCAGCAGCCACACAGGGTCTGGGTGGGATGAGCAGTTCTTC. It is translated as CASSHTGSGWDEQFF. The V call is TRBV7-2, the J call TRBJ2-1; TRBD1 might be the D (6 bases). The V gene's germline CDR1 is SGHTA and CDR2 FQGNSA. The germline V and J ends were trimmed by 5 bases and 8 bases, with 19 bases remaining between them. This CDR3 region has 15 residues. The full variable domain, its missing parts supplied by reference TRBV7-2 and TRBJ2-1, is GAGVSQSPSNKVTEKGKDVELRCDPISGHTALYWYRQSLGQGLEFLIYFQGNSAPDKSGLPSDRFSAERTGGSVSTLTIQRTQQEDSAVYLCASSHTGSGWDEQFFGPGTRLTVL.